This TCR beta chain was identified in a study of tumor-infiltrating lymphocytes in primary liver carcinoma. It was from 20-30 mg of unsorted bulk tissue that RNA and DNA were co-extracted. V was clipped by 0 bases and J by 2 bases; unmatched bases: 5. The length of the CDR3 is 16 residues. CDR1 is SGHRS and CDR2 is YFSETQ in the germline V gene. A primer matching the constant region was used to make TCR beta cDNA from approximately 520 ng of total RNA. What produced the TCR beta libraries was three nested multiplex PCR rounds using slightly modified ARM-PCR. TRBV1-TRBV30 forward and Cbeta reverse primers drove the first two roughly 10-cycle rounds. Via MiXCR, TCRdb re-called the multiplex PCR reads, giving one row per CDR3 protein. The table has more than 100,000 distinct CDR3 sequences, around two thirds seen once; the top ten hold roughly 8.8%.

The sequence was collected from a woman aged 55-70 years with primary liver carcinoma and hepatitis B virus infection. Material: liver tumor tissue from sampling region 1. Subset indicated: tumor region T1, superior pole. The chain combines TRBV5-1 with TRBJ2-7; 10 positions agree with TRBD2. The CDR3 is CASSLVLAGITYEQYF. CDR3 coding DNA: TGCGCCAGCAGCTTGGTACTAGCGGGGATCACCTACGAGCAGTACTTC.